Shown below are 8 T cell receptor beta chains from a single sample sequenced in a study of blood T cell repertoires in COVID-19. Data came from immunoSEQ multiplex PCR; TCRdb stores just in-frame clones and leaves some out. The sample has roughly 110,000 clones, roughly 90% seen once. What was sequenced was peripheral blood. The receptors stem from a middle-aged man with active or convalescent COVID-19.

The sample holds one count of this clone. The chain employs TRBV5-6 and TRBJ1-1; D gene ambiguous. This CDR3 comprises 14 residues. V lost 0 bases to trimming and J lost 1 base, with 7 bases between them. Per germline, CDR1 SGHDT and CDR2 YYEEEE. The CDR3 sequence is CASSLAEQNTEAFF. Written as DNA, the CDR3 is TGTGCCAGCAGCTTGGCCGAACAGAACACTGAAGCTTTCTTT.

The CDR3 coding sequence is TGTGCCAGCAGTTACGGCGGGAATTCTTACGAGCAGTACTTC. Translation gives CASSYGGNSYEQYF. This chain connects TRBV6-6 to TRBJ2-7; D perhaps matches TRBD2 (6 bases). Germline CDR1 and CDR2: MNHNY and SVGAGI (reference sequence). The ends were cut back, 2 bases at V and 4 bases at J, with 12 bases in the middle. This CDR3 region has 14 residues.

This chain links TRBV24-1 with TRBJ1-3; D remains ambiguous. The end of the DNA aligns better with TRBJ2-2, so the J call may be wrong. CDR1 is KGHDR, CDR2 SFDVKD, per germline. The CDR3 consists of 16 residues. CDR3 region: CATSDFFGRNTGELFF. For the CDR3, the DNA is TGTGCCACCAGTGATTTTTTCGGGCGGAACACCGGGGAGCTGTTTTTT.

This clone was detected only once. V and J are TRBV5-5 and TRBJ1-1, with no clear D. The length of the CDR3 is 16 residues. V was shortened by 4 bases and J by 1 base, with 17 bases between the two germline ends. The germline CDR1 and CDR2 sequences are SGHKS and YYEKEE (reference sequence). CDR3 nucleotide sequence: TGTGCCAGCAGCCACAGCCTCACACAGACGAACACTGAAGCTTTCTTT. Protein product: CASSHSLTQTNTEAFF. Full variable domain (remainder filled in from reference TRBV5-5 and TRBJ1-1): DAGVTQSPTHLIKTRGQQVTLRCSPISGHKSVSWYQQVLGQGPQFIFQYYEKEERGRGNFPDRFSARQFPNYSSELNVNALLLGDSALYLCASSHSLTQTNTEAFFGQGTRLTVV.

The chain recombines TRBV6-2 or TRBV6-3 with TRBJ2-2; D is perhaps TRBD2 (6 bases). Per the germline V gene, CDR1 is MNHEY and CDR2 is SVGEGT. V dropped 6 bases and J dropped 5 bases, with 16 bases sitting between them. The CDR3 sequence is 15 residues long. The CDR3 spells CASSNGGIVTGELFF. DNA for the CDR3: TGTGCCAGCAGCAACGGCGGGATAGTGACCGGGGAGCTGTTTTTT.

The chain is built from TRBV2 and TRBJ2-1, with D tentatively TRBD1 (7 bases). The V end lost 4 bases, the J end lost 3 bases, and 13 bases lay between the germline ends. CDR1 is SNHLY, CDR2 FYNNEI, per germline. This CDR3 region has 15 residues. The chain's CDR3 is CASSATGDFYNEQFF. The CDR3, as DNA: TGTGCCAGCAGTGCAACAGGGGACTTCTACAATGAGCAGTTCTTC.

The chain links TRBV5-1 to TRBJ2-3, with TRBD1 matching 9 bases. This CDR3 comprises 15 residues. The V segment lost 2 bases and the J segment 2 bases; nucleotides outside the gene matches: 3. Germline V gene sequence: CDR1 SGHRS, CDR2 YFSETQ. CDR3 in amino acids: CASSLRDRVTDTQYF. The CDR3 DNA is TGCGCCAGCAGCTTACGGGACAGGGTCACAGATACGCAGTATTTT.

This chain joins TRBV11-2 and TRBJ2-2; 14 bases are shared with TRBD2. Unmatched junction bases numbered 6, after V lost 6 bases and J lost 6 bases. This CDR3 region has 16 residues. Germline V gene sequence: CDR1 SGHAT, CDR2 FQNNGV. CDR3 in DNA: TGTGCCAGCAGGTCTCCGGGACTAGCGGGAGCCGGGGAGCTGTTTTTT. Its translation: CASRSPGLAGAGELFF.